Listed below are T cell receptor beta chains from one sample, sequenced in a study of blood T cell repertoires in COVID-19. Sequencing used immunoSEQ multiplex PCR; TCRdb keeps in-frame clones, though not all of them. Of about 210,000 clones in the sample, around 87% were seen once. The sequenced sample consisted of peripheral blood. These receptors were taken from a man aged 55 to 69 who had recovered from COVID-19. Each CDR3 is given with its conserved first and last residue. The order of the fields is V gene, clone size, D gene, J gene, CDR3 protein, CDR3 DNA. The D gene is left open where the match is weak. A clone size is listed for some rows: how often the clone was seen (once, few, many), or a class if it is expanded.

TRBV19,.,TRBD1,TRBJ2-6,CASSLGQGDSGANVLTF,TGTGCCAGTAGTCTGGGACAGGGGGATTCTGGGGCCAACGTCCTGACTTTC
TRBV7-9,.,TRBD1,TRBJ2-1,CASSERQGLNEQFF,TGTGCCAGCAGCGAAAGACAGGGCCTCAATGAGCAGTTCTTC
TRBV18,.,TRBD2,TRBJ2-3,CASSPRTSGRRSTDTQYF,TGTGCCAGCTCACCGAGGACTAGCGGGAGGCGGAGCACAGATACGCAGTATTTT
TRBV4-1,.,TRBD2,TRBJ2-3,CASSQDGTSGRTDTQYF,TGCGCCAGCAGCCAAGATGGGACTAGCGGTAGGACAGATACGCAGTATTTT
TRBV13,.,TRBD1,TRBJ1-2,CASTLRFGTGNYGYTF,TGTGCCAGCACCCTCCGCTTCGGGACAGGGAACTATGGCTACACCTTC
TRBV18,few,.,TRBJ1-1,CASSRPGQPNTEAFF,TGTGCCAGCTCAAGACCGGGACAACCGAACACTGAAGCTTTCTTT
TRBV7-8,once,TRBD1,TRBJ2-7,CASSLGTGVYEQYF,TGTGCCAGCAGCTTAGGGACAGGGGTCTACGAGCAGTACTTC
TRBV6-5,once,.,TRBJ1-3,CASSLGQGSGNTIYF,TGTGCCAGCAGTTTAGGGCAGGGATCTGGAAACACCATATATTTT
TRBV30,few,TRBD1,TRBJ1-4,CAWSRDRTSTNEKLFF,TGTGCCTGGAGCCGGGACAGGACCTCAACTAATGAAAAACTGTTTTTT
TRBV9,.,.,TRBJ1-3,CASSVGQGNTIYF,TGTGCCAGCAGCGTAGGACAGGGAAACACCATATATTTT
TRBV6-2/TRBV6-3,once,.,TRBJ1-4,CASSLGALNEKLFF,TGTGCCAGCAGTCTGGGGGCCCTCAATGAAAAACTGTTTTTT
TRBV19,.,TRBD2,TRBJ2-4,CASSRTSGRAKNIQYF,TGTGCCAGTAGCAGGACTAGCGGGAGGGCAAAAAACATTCAGTACTTC
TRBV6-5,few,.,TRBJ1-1,CASRGRGGGTEAFF,TGTGCCAGCAGGGGTAGGGGCGGAGGGACTGAAGCTTTCTTT
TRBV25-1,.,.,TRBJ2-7,CASSDWLAEQYF,TGTGCCAGCAGTGATTGGCTAGCGGAGCAGTACTTC
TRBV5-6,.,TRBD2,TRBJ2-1,CASSPEVAGARYNEQFF,TGTGCCAGCAGCCCGGAGGTAGCGGGGGCCCGATACAATGAGCAGTTCTTC
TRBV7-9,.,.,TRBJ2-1,CASSLSLADSYNEQFF,TGTGCCAGCAGCTTATCACTAGCTGACTCCTACAATGAGCAGTTCTTC
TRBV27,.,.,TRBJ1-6,CASSLSRGLNSPLHF,TGTGCCAGCAGTTTATCGCGAGGCCTGAATTCACCCCTCCACTTT
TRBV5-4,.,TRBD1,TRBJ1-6,CASGGIDRDLTPLHF,TGTGCCAGCGGGGGTATAGACAGGGACTTAACACCCCTCCACTTT
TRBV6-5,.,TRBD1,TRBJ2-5,CASSLDRGPWETQYF,TGTGCCAGCTCTCTGGACAGGGGGCCTTGGGAGACCCAGTACTTC
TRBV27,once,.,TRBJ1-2,CASSLKMTALNYGYTF,TGTGCCAGCAGTTTAAAGATGACAGCTCTCAACTATGGCTACACCTTC
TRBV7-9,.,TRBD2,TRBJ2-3,CASSLYSGTSTDTQYF,TGTGCCAGCAGCTTATATAGCGGGACTAGCACAGATACGCAGTATTTT
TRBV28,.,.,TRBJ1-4,CASSLAGGGTNEKLFF,TGTGCCAGCAGTTTGGCAGGCGGGGGAACTAATGAAAAACTGTTTTTT
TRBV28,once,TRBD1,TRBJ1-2,CASRGRDRGNYGYTF,TGTGCCAGCAGGGGCCGGGACAGGGGTAACTATGGCTACACCTTC
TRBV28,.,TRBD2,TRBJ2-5,CASRPPLAGAGETQYF,TGTGCCAGCAGGCCTCCCCTAGCGGGGGCGGGGGAGACCCAGTACTTC
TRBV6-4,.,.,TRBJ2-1,CASSDSPRYEQFF,TGTGCCAGCAGTGACTCCCCTAGGTATGAGCAGTTCTTC
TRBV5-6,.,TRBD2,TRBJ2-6,CASSLGRAGVSGANVLTF,TGTGCCAGCAGCTTGGGTCGAGCGGGAGTATCTGGGGCCAACGTCCTGACTTTC
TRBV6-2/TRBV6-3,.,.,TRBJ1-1,CASSPGREGTEAFF,TGTGCCAGCAGTCCGGGGAGGGAGGGCACTGAAGCTTTCTTT
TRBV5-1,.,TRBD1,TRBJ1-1,CASSVRQGANFPPNTEAFF,TGCGCCAGCAGCGTGAGACAGGGGGCGAACTTTCCCCCAAACACTGAAGCTTTCTTT
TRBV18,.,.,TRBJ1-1,CASSPTSGGDTEAFF,TGTGCCAGCTCACCGACCTCGGGGGGGGACACTGAAGCTTTCTTT
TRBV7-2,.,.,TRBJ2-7,CASSKSSYEQYF,TGTGCCAGCAGCAAGAGCTCCTACGAGCAGTACTTC
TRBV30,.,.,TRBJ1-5,CAWNEGMGNQPQHF,TGTGCCTGGAACGAGGGTATGGGCAATCAGCCCCAGCATTTT
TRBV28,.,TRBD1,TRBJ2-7,CASSSAGTGGSQQYF,TGTGCCAGCAGCTCCGCGGGGACAGGGGGCTCCCAGCAGTACTTC
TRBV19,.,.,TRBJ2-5,CASSPVQQETQYF,TGTGCCAGTAGTCCCGTTCAGCAAGAGACCCAGTACTTC
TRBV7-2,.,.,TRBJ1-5,CASTINSNQPQHF,TGTGCCAGCACCATCAATAGCAATCAGCCCCAGCATTTT
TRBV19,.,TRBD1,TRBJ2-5,CASSPDRGRETQYF,TGTGCCAGTAGTCCGGACAGGGGGCGGGAGACCCAGTACTTC
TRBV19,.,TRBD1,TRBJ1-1,CASSPHTGGMNGEAFF,TGTGCCAGTAGTCCCCATACAGGGGGAATGAATGGTGAAGCTTTCTTT
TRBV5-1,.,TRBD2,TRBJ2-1,CASSLASGSNEQFF,TGCGCCAGCAGCTTGGCTAGCGGGAGCAATGAGCAGTTCTTC
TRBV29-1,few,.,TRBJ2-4,CSVRAGMAKNIQYF,TGCAGCGTTCGGGCGGGTATGGCCAAAAACATTCAGTACTTC
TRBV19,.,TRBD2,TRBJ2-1,CASSARGGYNEQFF,TGTGCCAGTAGCGCCCGGGGAGGGTACAATGAGCAGTTCTTC
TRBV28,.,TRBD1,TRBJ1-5,CASTLEGAWEPQHF,TGTGCCAGCACCCTAGAGGGGGCGTGGGAGCCCCAGCATTTT
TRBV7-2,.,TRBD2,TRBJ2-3,CASSQTRRGADTQYF,TGTGCCAGCAGCCAGACTAGACGGGGGGCAGATACGCAGTATTTT
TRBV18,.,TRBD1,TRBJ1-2,CASSPEGALVRGYTF,TGTGCCAGCTCACCAGAGGGGGCCCTCGTCCGCGGCTACACCTTC
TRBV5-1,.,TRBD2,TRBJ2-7,CASSLDPAAGRYEQYF,TGCGCCAGCAGCTTGGATCCCGCAGCGGGGCGGTACGAGCAGTACTTC
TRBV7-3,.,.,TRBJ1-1,CASSLDRDTEAFF,TGTGCCAGCAGCTTGGACAGAGACACTGAAGCTTTCTTT
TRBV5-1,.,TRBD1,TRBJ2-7,CASSPSSGTASYEQYF,TGCGCCAGCAGCCCATCCTCCGGGACAGCTTCCTACGAGCAGTACTTC
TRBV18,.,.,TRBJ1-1,CASSPLGGNTEAFF,TGTGCCAGCTCACCGCTAGGGGGAAACACTGAAGCTTTCTTT
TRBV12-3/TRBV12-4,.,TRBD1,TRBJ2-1,CASSRTGGNEQFF,TGTGCCAGCAGTAGGACAGGGGGGAATGAGCAGTTCTTC
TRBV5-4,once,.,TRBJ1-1,CASSPGRGGGNTEAFF,TGTGCCAGCAGCCCCGGCCGGGGGGGCGGGAACACTGAAGCTTTCTTT
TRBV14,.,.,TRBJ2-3,CASSQGSSGSTDTQYF,TGTGCCAGCAGCCAAGGCTCGAGCGGTAGCACAGATACGCAGTATTTT
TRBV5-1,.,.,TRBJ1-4,CASSSGQNNEKLFF,TGCGCCAGCAGCTCGGGACAAAATAATGAAAAACTGTTTTTT
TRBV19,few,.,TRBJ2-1,CASSEAVRLSYEQFF,TGTGCCAGTAGTGAGGCGGTCCGGCTTAGCTATGAGCAGTTCTTC
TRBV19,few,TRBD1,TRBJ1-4,CASSLTDRGNEKLFF,TGTGCCAGTAGTCTCACCGACAGGGGTAACGAAAAACTGTTTTTT
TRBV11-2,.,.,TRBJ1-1,CASSLVDGGKTEAFF,TGTGCCAGCAGCTTAGTTGACGGGGGTAAAACTGAAGCTTTCTTT
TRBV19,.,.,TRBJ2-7,CATRYNLQAEQYF,TGTGCCACCAGATATAATTTACAGGCTGAGCAGTACTTC
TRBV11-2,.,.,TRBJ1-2,CASSLAGINGYTF,TGTGCCAGCAGCTTAGCAGGGATAAATGGCTACACCTTC
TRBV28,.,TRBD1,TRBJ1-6,CASIRGRTGINSPLHF,TGTGCCAGCATCAGGGGGAGGACAGGAATAAATTCACCCCTCCACTTT
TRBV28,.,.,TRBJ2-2,CASRLGGVTGELFF,TGTGCCAGCAGACTAGGGGGTGTGACCGGGGAGCTGTTTTTT
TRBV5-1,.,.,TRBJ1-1,CASSESQGDTEAFF,TGCGCCAGCAGCGAATCTCAGGGTGACACTGAAGCTTTCTTT
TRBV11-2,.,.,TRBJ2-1,CASSLELFNEQFF,TGTGCCAGCAGCTTAGAACTATTTAATGAGCAGTTCTTC